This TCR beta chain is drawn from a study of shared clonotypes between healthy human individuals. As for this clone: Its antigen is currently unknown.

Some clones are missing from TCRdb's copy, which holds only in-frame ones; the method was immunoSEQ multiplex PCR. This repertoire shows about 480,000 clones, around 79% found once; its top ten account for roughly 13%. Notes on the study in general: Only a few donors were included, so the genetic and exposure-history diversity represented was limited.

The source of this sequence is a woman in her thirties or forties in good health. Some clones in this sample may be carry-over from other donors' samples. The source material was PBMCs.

This CDR3 is CASSLTGSEQYF. The CDR3 DNA sequence: TGTGCCAGCAGTTTGACAGGTTCCGAGCAGTACTTC. The chain recombines TRBV27 with TRBJ2-7, with D possibly TRBD1 on 6 matching bases. The CDR3 covers 12 residues. Germline CDR1 and CDR2: MNHEY and SMNVEV (reference sequence). The V end was cut by 3 bases, the J end by 6 bases, with 9 bases between.